Shown below are 16 T cell receptor beta chains from a single sample sequenced in a study of T cells after posttransplantation cyclophosphamide. Treatment was busulfan-fludarabine conditioning, a marrow graft, and cyclophosphamide on days +3 and +4. Assay: immunoSEQ multiplex PCR; the TCRdb copy retains only in-frame clones and omits some. This sample carries about 6,800 clones, about 91% of them seen once, and the ten largest clones take about an eighth. The source material was PBMCs, sampled around 1,500 days after allogeneic stem cell transplant with posttransplant cyclophosphamide. The receptors originated from a female patient aged 45-65 years who received an allogeneic stem cell transplant from a related donor, was CMV-positive, and had no GVHD. Some T cells may be provided by the graft donor.

The chain combines TRBV28 with TRBJ1-1, with D possibly TRBD1 on 6 matching bases. Between the trimmed V and J ends, which lost 3 bases and 2 bases, there was a span of 10 bases. This CDR3 contains 14 residues. Per germline, CDR1 MDHEN and CDR2 SYDVKM. The CDR3 reads CASSFDRTNTEAFF. The DNA for the CDR3 is TGTGCCAGCAGTTTTGACAGGACAAACACTGAAGCTTTCTTT.

V and J are TRBV29-1 and TRBJ1-1, with 7 positions matching TRBD1. The CDR3 extends over 14 amino acids. The V gene's germline CDR1 is SQVTM and CDR2 ANQGSEA. The trim removed 7 bases at V and 0 bases at J, leaving 8 bases unmatched. CDR3 coding DNA: TGCAGCGCCAGGGGGGACAATTTGAACACTGAAGCTTTCTTT. This gives the protein CSARGDNLNTEAFF.

The V and J genes are TRBV30 and TRBJ2-1, with 7 bases that match TRBD1. The CDR3 runs to 14 residues. Germline V lookup: CDR1 GTSNPN, CDR2 SVGIG (reference sequence). Losses at the gene ends were 4 bases for V and 6 bases for J; bases not matched to a gene: 9. The CDR3: CAWTDRVEGNEQFF. Written as DNA, the CDR3 is TGTGCCTGGACCGACAGGGTCGAGGGCAATGAGCAGTTCTTC. Full variable domain (missing parts from reference TRBV30 and TRBJ2-1): SQTIHQWPATLVQPVGSPLSLECTVEGTSNPNLYWYRQAAGRGLQLLFYSVGIGQISSEVPQNLSASRPQDRQFILSSKKLLLSDSGFYLCAWTDRVEGNEQFFGPGTRLTVL.

This chain joins TRBV7-3 and TRBJ2-7; TRBD2 aligns across 9 bases. Germline loops: CDR1 SGHTA, CDR2 FQGTGA. The CDR3 has 15 residues. The J segment lost 5 bases and the V segment lost 2 bases, leaving 7 bases of the junction unmatched. The CDR3 spells CASSLGREGFHEQYF. CDR3 nucleotide sequence: TGTGCCAGCAGCTTAGGGCGGGAGGGCTTCCACGAGCAGTACTTC.

This chain joins TRBV5-1 and TRBJ2-5; possible D gene TRBD2, 6 bases. Germline CDR1 and CDR2: SGHRS and YFSETQ. V gave up 0 bases and J gave up 4 bases, with 16 bases separating them. This CDR3 contains 16 residues. CDR3 sequence reads: CASSLVGLTLGETQYF. CDR3 coding DNA: TGCGCCAGCAGCTTGGTTGGACTAACCTTGGGAGAGACCCAGTACTTC.

The count of this clone is one. The chain employs TRBV6-5 and TRBJ2-7; a weak D match, TRBD2 (5 bases). Germline CDR1 and CDR2: MNHEY and SVGAGI. The CDR3 has 16 amino acids. The V end was cut by 0 bases, the J end by 2 bases, with 14 bases between. The CDR3 DNA sequence: TGTGCCAGCAGTTACTCGGCGGAGGCGGCAACCTACGAGCAGTACTTC. Protein sequence: CASSYSAEAATYEQYF.

This chain joins TRBV4-1 and TRBJ2-2; D perhaps matches TRBD1 (7 bases). V lost 4 bases to trimming and J lost 8 bases, with 29 bases between them. CDR3 length: 19 residues. Germline CDR1 and CDR2: MGHRA and YSYEKL. The CDR3 sequence: CASSLYSRTGGGGAGELFF. The CDR3 nucleotides read TGCGCCAGCAGCCTTTATTCTCGGACAGGTGGCGGCGGGGCGGGGGAGCTGTTTTTT.

V and J are TRBV27 and TRBJ2-7, with TRBD2 matching over 7 bases. The V gene end was trimmed by 8 bases and the J gene end by 6 bases; junction bases not matched to a gene: 7. The CDR3 consists of 12 residues. Germline V gene sequence: CDR1 MNHEY, CDR2 SMNVEV (reference sequence). CDR3 bases: TGTGCCAGCGGGGGGGTAGCAGGCGAGCAGTACTTC. Translated, it gives CASGGVAGEQYF.

The J gene is TRBJ1-1, the V gene TRBV5-4; possible D gene TRBD1, 6 bases. With 4 bases removed from V and 3 bases from J, the gap between germline ends came to 16 bases. CDR1 SGHNT and CDR2 YYREEE come from the germline V gene (reference sequence). There are 15 residues in the CDR3. CDR3 amino acids: CASSVFGEGDTEAFF. In DNA, the CDR3 is TGTGCCAGCAGCGTTTTCGGGGAGGGGGACACTGAAGCTTTCTTT.

This clone showed up just once. The chain recombines TRBV18 with TRBJ2-1; 14 bases are shared with TRBD2. Losses at the gene ends were 3 bases for V and 9 bases for J; bases not matched to a gene: 7. Germline V gives CDR1 KGHSH, CDR2 LQKENI. The CDR3 has 16 residues. The CDR3 region has the DNA TGTGCCAGCTCACCGACGACTAGCGGGAGGGCCGGTGAGCAGTTCTTC. Residues: CASSPTTSGRAGEQFF.

Written as DNA, the CDR3 is TGTGCCAGCATCCCGCCAGGGGCTAGTCCTGAAGCTTTCTTT. This encodes CASIPPGASPEAFF. The chain carries TRBV7-2 and TRBJ1-1; TRBD1 is a possible D gene (6 bases). The V end lost 7 bases, the J end lost 6 bases, and 18 bases lay between the germline ends. The CDR3 spans 14 residues. Germline-derived CDR1 and CDR2 are SGHTA and FQGNSA. The full variable domain, with the rest looked up from reference TRBV7-2 and TRBJ1-1, is GAGVSQSPSNKVTEKGKDVELRCDPISGHTALYWYRQSLGQGLEFLIYFQGNSAPDKSGLPSDRFSAERTGGSVSTLTIQRTQQEDSAVYLCASIPPGASPEAFFGQGTRLTVV.

V is TRBV27 and J is TRBJ1-5; maybe TRBD1 (5 bases). The CDR3 is made up of 14 amino acids. V dropped 6 bases and J dropped 3 bases, with 12 bases sitting between them. Germline V gives CDR1 MNHEY, CDR2 SMNVEV (reference sequence). The DNA of the CDR3 is TGTGCCAGCAGCCTAGGCAGGGTCAATCAGCCCCAGCATTTT. It is translated as CASSLGRVNQPQHF.

This chain uses TRBV5-4 with TRBJ1-1; tentatively, D is TRBD1 (5 bases). The V and J ends lost 6 bases and 3 bases respectively, with 12 bases between them. The length of the CDR3 is 13 residues. Looked up from germline, CDR1 is SGHNT and CDR2 is YYREEE (reference sequence). The CDR3 reads CASKYLRDTEAFF. CDR3 in DNA: TGTGCCAGCAAATACCTCAGGGACACTGAAGCTTTCTTT.

This clone appeared a single time. This chain links TRBV28 with TRBJ1-5, with D unresolved. V lost 5 bases and J lost 9, with 14 bases in between. The CDR3 totals 13 residues. Germline CDR1 MDHEN, CDR2 SYDVKM. For the CDR3, the DNA is TGTGCCAGCAGTATAATGAGTGTTCCGCCCCAGCATTTT. Residues: CASSIMSVPPQHF.

The rearrangement joins TRBV7-6 to TRBJ2-7; perhaps TRBD1 as D (6 bases). The CDR3 is made up of 15 amino acids. The V gene lost 6 bases and the J gene lost 1 base, with 16 bases spanning the gap. CDR1 and CDR2 (germline): SGHVS, FNYEAQ. CDR3 residues: CASRDTGLGSYEQYF. The CDR3 coding sequence is TGTGCCAGCAGGGACACAGGGTTAGGGTCCTACGAGCAGTACTTC.

The gene calls are TRBV7-8 and TRBJ2-3, with D maybe TRBD2 (5 bases). The CDR3 contains 14 residues. The V end lost 7 bases, the J end lost 0 bases, and 11 bases lay between the germline ends. CDR1 and CDR2 (germline): SGHVS, FQNEAQ. CDR3 in amino acids: CASTREQSTDTQYF. The CDR3 nucleotides read TGTGCCAGCACCCGGGAACAAAGCACAGATACGCAGTATTTT.